This T cell receptor beta chain was identified during a study of blood T cells in healthy people across ages. Whole-study results and caveats: Long-lived donors had more naive CD4+ cells and higher diversity than aged donors.

CDR3 size: 12 residues. Trimming removed 2 bases from V and 9 bases from J, with 8 bases in between. Germline CDR1 reads MNHEY; CDR2 reads SVGAGI. The study isolated at least 6 million PBMCs from each sample. A J-beta primer mix and a sample-barcoded 5' primer were used in a second PCR of roughly 7 to 12 cycles. A template-switch adaptor containing 12 random nucleotides labeled each cDNA molecule. CDR3-containing paired-end reads numbered at least 2.5 million in each sample. TCRdb re-called the 5' RACE reads with MiXCR, one entry per CDR3 protein. The table lists 350,000 to 450,000 distinct CDR3 sequences, roughly half of them singletons. On this clonotype: The target antigen is unknown.

The chain couples TRBV6-5 to TRBJ2-1, with D maybe TRBD1 (5 bases). Material for sequencing was blood. The clonotype comes from a man between 60 and 70 years old in good health. DNA for the CDR3: TGTGCCAGCAGTTACGGAGACAGTGAGCAGTTCTTC. Translation: CASSYGDSEQFF.